A selection of T cell receptor beta chains follows, all from one sample in a study of patients and donors after allogeneic stem cell transplantation. From the RT-PCR reads, TCRdb called clonotypes with MiXCR, one entry per CDR3 protein. This table has tens of thousands of distinct CDR3 sequences, 35% to 40% appearing once. Sequencing input: blood, either unsorted or a sorted T cell fraction (not recorded which). These receptors originate from a human donor who was either an allogeneic HSCT recipient or a stem cell or donor lymphocyte infusion donor (not recorded which). It is not recorded whose cells these are; they may come from a transplant donor. Both conserved end residues are part of each CDR3. The D gene is left open where the match is weak. Rows may omit the clone size; those that give it use once, few, many or a size class.

DNA	CDR3	D	size	V	J
TGTGCCAGCAGCCAAGAGGGCAGTAAAGAGACCCAGTACTTC	CASSQEGSKETQYF	-	-	TRBV3-1	TRBJ2-5
TGTGCCAGCAGTCCCTGGACAGTTAACTATGGCTACACCTTC	CASSPWTVNYGYTF	-	few	TRBV12-3/TRBV12-4	TRBJ1-2
TGTGCCAGCAGTTTATATGCGGGAGCGAACACCGGGGAGCTGTTTTTT	CASSLYAGANTGELFF	TRBD2	few	TRBV12-3/TRBV12-4	TRBJ2-2
TGTGCCAGCAGCCTCAGACAGGGACAAGAGACCCAGTACTTC	CASSLRQGQETQYF	TRBD1	-	TRBV11-3	TRBJ2-5
TGTGCCAGCACTCAGAGGGAAGTCCTTAACTATGGCTACACCTTC	CASTQREVLNYGYTF	-	-	TRBV7-9	TRBJ1-2
TGTGCCAGCAGCCGAGCCAGAGAGACCCAGTACTTC	CASSRARETQYF	-	-	TRBV7-6	TRBJ2-5
TGCGCCAGCAGTGCGGTAAGGCAGGGGAGCTACACCTTC	CASSAVRQGSYTF	-	-	TRBV10-1	TRBJ1-2
TGTGCCACCAGTGATCACAGGGACGGGAGCACAGATACGCAGTATTTT	CATSDHRDGSTDTQYF	-	-	TRBV24-1	TRBJ2-3
TGCGCCAGCAGCTTTTGGCGGGAGGGCCAAGAGCAGTACTTC	CASSFWREGQEQYF	TRBD2	few	TRBV5-1	TRBJ2-7
TGTGCCAGCACCCAGGGCTCCTATGGCTACACCTTC	CASTQGSYGYTF	-	-	TRBV6-2/TRBV6-3	TRBJ1-2
TGTGCCAGCTGGACAGGGGCTGGAAACACCATATATTTT	CASWTGAGNTIYF	TRBD1	many	TRBV27	TRBJ1-3
TGTGCCATCAGTGAAACAGACAGGATGAGCAATTCACCCCTCCACTTT	CAISETDRMSNSPLHF	-	-	TRBV10-3	TRBJ1-6
TGTGCCATTTCGAAGACTAGCCCCAATGAGCAGTTCTTC	CAISKTSPNEQFF	TRBD2	-	TRBV10-3	TRBJ2-1
TGCAGTGCAGCGGGACAGTACTCTGGAAACACCATATATTTT	CSAAGQYSGNTIYF	TRBD1	-	TRBV20-1	TRBJ1-3
TGTCCGCAACCCCCCGTCGCAGGGATTTATTCACCCCTCCACTTT	CPQPPVAGIYSPLHF	-	-	TRBV24-1	TRBJ1-6
TGCAGCGTTGAGACCCTTTTCGGGGAGCTGTTTTTT	CSVETLFGELFF	-	-	TRBV29-1	TRBJ2-2
TGCAGTGCTAGAGATCATAGGACAGGGAATAATTCACCCCTCCACTTT	CSARDHRTGNNSPLHF	TRBD1	-	TRBV20-1	TRBJ1-6
TGTGCCAGCAGCTTAGGACAGAACTATGGCTACACCTTC	CASSLGQNYGYTF	-	many	TRBV7-9	TRBJ1-2
TGCGCCAGCAGCACGATAGCGGGGGAAGAGACCCAGTACTTC	CASSTIAGEETQYF	TRBD2	-	TRBV5-1	TRBJ2-5
TGTGCCAGCTCACCGGACAGGCGCTATGGCTACACCTTC	CASSPDRRYGYTF	TRBD1	-	TRBV18	TRBJ1-2
TGTGCCAGCAGTTACCAGGGTAATGAAAAACTGTTTTTT	CASSYQGNEKLFF	-	-	TRBV6-5	TRBJ1-4
TGTGCCAGCACGAACAGGGGGAGGACCCCTAGGGAGCAGTACTTC	CASTNRGRTPREQYF	TRBD1	-	TRBV2	TRBJ2-7
TGCGCCAGCAGTGAGGGCAGGGGACTCCTGGACTATGGCTACACCTTC	CASSEGRGLLDYGYTF	-	few	TRBV10-2	TRBJ1-2
TGCAGTGCTAACCAAGACCACAGGGCCCCTGAAGCTTTCTTT	CSANQDHRAPEAFF	-	few	TRBV20-1	TRBJ1-1
TGTGCCAGCAGCTTCTTGACCTACAATGAGCAGTTCTTC	CASSFLTYNEQFF	-	few	TRBV7-2	TRBJ2-1
TGCGCCAGCAGTGGTGGGGGAATCGGGTTTCATCAGCCCCAGCATTTT	CASSGGGIGFHQPQHF	-	-	TRBV10-2	TRBJ1-5
TGTGCCAGCAGTCTTCCGGGACTAGCGCTCGGGGAGCTGTTTTTT	CASSLPGLALGELFF	TRBD2	-	TRBV12-3/TRBV12-4	TRBJ2-2
TGTGCCAGCAGCCCCTGGGCTAGCACAGATACGCAGTATTTT	CASSPWASTDTQYF	-	-	TRBV7-9	TRBJ2-3
TGTGCCACCAGTGACCCGAACAAAGAGACCCAATACTTC	CATSDPNKETQYF	-	-	TRBV24-1	TRBJ2-5
TGTGCCACCAGTGATTCGGGACGTCTCTCTGGGGCCAACGTCCTGACTTTC	CATSDSGRLSGANVLTF	-	-	TRBV24-1	TRBJ2-6
TGTGCCAGCTCCCGCCCGTGGGGATCCGGCAATGAGCAGTTCTTC	CASSRPWGSGNEQFF	-	-	TRBV25-1	TRBJ2-1
TGTGCCAGCAGCTTAGGACGTGACAGGAATACGTTC	CASSLGRDRNTF	-	-	TRBV7-6	TRBJ2-5
TGTGCCAGCAGCCGTAGCGGGAGAGGAGCCTACGAGCAGTACTTC	CASSRSGRGAYEQYF	TRBD2	-	TRBV9	TRBJ2-7
TGTGCCAGCAGCTTTACCGGGGAAGAGACCCAGTACTTC	CASSFTGEETQYF	-	-	TRBV11-2	TRBJ2-5
TGTGCCAGCAGCCCCACAGAAGACACTGAAGCTTTCTTT	CASSPTEDTEAFF	-	many	TRBV7-9	TRBJ1-1
TGCGCCAGCAGCCAAGGGCTGGGACAGGGGAGTTCACCCCTCCACTTT	CASSQGLGQGSSPLHF	TRBD1	-	TRBV4-3	TRBJ1-6
TGTGCCAGCAGCTTAGGGACAGCACCAGATACGCAGTATTTT	CASSLGTAPDTQYF	-	-	TRBV11-2	TRBJ2-3
TGTGCCAGCAGCCTTGGGGGGAGCTACAATGAGCAGTTCTTC	CASSLGGSYNEQFF	-	few	TRBV3-1	TRBJ2-1
TGCAGTGCTCAACAGGGGTGGAACACTGAAGCTTTCTTT	CSAQQGWNTEAFF	TRBD1	many	TRBV20-1	TRBJ1-1
TGCGCCAGCAGCCATCATGGGCAGGCTGGGCAGTACTTC	CASSHHGQAGQYF	-	-	TRBV4-3	TRBJ2-7
TGCAGTAGCGGCGGGTCCCTGGGGGTGAACACTGAAGCTTTCTTT	CSSGGSLGVNTEAFF	-	few	TRBV20-1	TRBJ1-1
TGTGCCACCAGTGATTTTTACTCGGGGACTGGGGAGACCCAGTACTTC	CATSDFYSGTGETQYF	-	-	TRBV24-1	TRBJ2-5
TGTGCCAGCTCACTCCTCGGGGGGTCCGTCACTGAAGCTTTCTTT	CASSLLGGSVTEAFF	-	few	TRBV18	TRBJ1-1
TGTGCCATCACCGACCGGGACAGCTACAATGAGCAGTTCTTC	CAITDRDSYNEQFF	TRBD1	-	TRBV10-3	TRBJ2-1
TGTGCCAGCAACCCACAGGGGGATAGAGATGAGCAGTTCTTC	CASNPQGDRDEQFF	TRBD1	few	TRBV2	TRBJ2-1
TGCAGTGCTCAGACACCCAACACTGAAGCTTTCTTT	CSAQTPNTEAFF	-	many	TRBV20-1	TRBJ1-1
TGTGCCAGCAGCCCACGGGAGTTCGGGGCCGATACGCAGTATTTT	CASSPREFGADTQYF	-	many	TRBV14	TRBJ2-3
TGTGCCAGCAGCCTGACAGGGTTTGACGGCTACACCTTC	CASSLTGFDGYTF	TRBD1	-	TRBV7-2	TRBJ1-2
TGCGCCAGCAGCCCGGGACTAGCGGAATCTTGGTTCTTC	CASSPGLAESWFF	TRBD2	-	TRBV4-3	TRBJ2-1
TGTGCCAGCAGCGCCCCTTGGGGAGACAATGAGCAGTTCTTC	CASSAPWGDNEQFF	-	-	TRBV9	TRBJ2-1
TGTGCCAGCAGCTTAGAATGGGGAGGCTACACCTTC	CASSLEWGGYTF	-	few	TRBV7-9	TRBJ1-2
TGTGCCAGCAGTGCTAGGGTGAATGAGCAGTTCTTC	CASSARVNEQFF	-	-	TRBV6-1	TRBJ2-1
TGCAGCGTTAGGCGGGAGGCTCCTTCGAAGCAGTACTTC	CSVRREAPSKQYF	TRBD2	once	TRBV29-1	TRBJ2-7
TGTGCCAGCAGCTTAGAGCTAGCGGGATTGTATGAGCAGTTCTTC	CASSLELAGLYEQFF	TRBD2	-	TRBV7-8	TRBJ2-1
TGTGCCAGCAGTGCGACCGATAGCAATCAGCCCCAGCATTTT	CASSATDSNQPQHF	-	-	TRBV6-5	TRBJ1-5